These 5 T cell receptor beta chains were all obtained from the same sample, sequenced in a study of cytomegalovirus exposure and HLA in healthy donors. This PCR relied on a set of 60 Vbeta primers and 13 Jbeta primers. The repertoire was sequenced with immunoSEQ multiplex PCR; TCRdb's copy has only in-frame clones and lacks some. The table records fewer than 150,000 clones, approximately 77% of them present only once. The sample comprised PBMCs. All receptors derive from a man between 50 and 59 years old in good health and CMV-seropositive.

The V and J genes are TRBV19 and TRBJ1-5, with D maybe TRBD1 (6 bases). The CDR3 spans 13 residues. The germline V and J ends were trimmed by 11 bases and 2 bases, with 13 bases remaining between them. The germline V gene encodes CDR1 LNHDA and CDR2 SQIVND (reference sequence). The CDR3 coding sequence is TGTGCCGCCAGGGGTTCGCGCAATCAGCCCCAGCATTTT. Protein product: CAARGSRNQPQHF.

The genes are TRBV28 and TRBJ2-1, with 12 positions matching TRBD2. This CDR3 has 14 amino acids. Germline CDR1 and CDR2: MDHEN and SYDVKM. With 7 bases clipped from V and 14 bases from J, the junction kept 12 bases outside the gene matches. The CDR3 DNA reads as TGTGCCAGCAATAGCGGAACTAGCGGGGGGCCAAAGTTCTTC. This codes for CASNSGTSGGPKFF.

The CDR3 DNA reads as TGCAGCGTTGCCTCAAGGGGGCTTGCCTACAATGAGCAGTTCTTC. The encoded protein is CSVASRGLAYNEQFF. V gene TRBV29-1 combines with J gene TRBJ2-1; 7 nucleotides line up with TRBD1. With V trimmed by 4 bases and J by 2 bases, 8 bases remained unmatched. The CDR3 sequence is 15 residues long. Germline values: CDR1 SQVTM, CDR2 ANQGSEA.

The chain has TRBV15 and TRBJ2-7; 8 nucleotides align to TRBD1. The CDR3 runs to 15 residues. The junction had 3 bases not matched to a gene; V was cut back by 0 bases and J by 2 bases. Germline CDR1 LNHNV, CDR2 YYDKDF (reference sequence). CDR3 nucleotides: TGTGCCACCAGCAGAGAGGACAGGGAGGCCTACGAGCAGTACTTC. Its translation is CATSREDREAYEQYF.

The chain combines TRBV5-6 with TRBJ2-7; the D gene is possibly TRBD1 (5 bases). The CDR3 runs 13 residues. Deletions cut 2 bases from V and 4 bases from J, with 10 bases between. In germline, CDR1 is SGHDT, CDR2 YYEEEE. The CDR3 protein is CASSFQGRYEQYF. CDR3 bases: TGTGCCAGCAGCTTCCAGGGAAGATACGAGCAGTACTTC. The variable domain in full, completed from reference TRBV5-6 and TRBJ2-7, reads DAGVTQSPTHLIKTRGQQVTLRCSPKSGHDTVSWYQQALGQGPQFIFQYYEEEERQRGNFPDRFSGHQFPNYSSELNVNALLLGDSALYLCASSFQGRYEQYFGPGTRLTVT.